Listed below are T cell receptor beta chains from one sample, sequenced in a study of T cell repertoires in ileal Crohn's disease. Clones were sequenced by immunoSEQ multiplex PCR, and TCRdb holds only the in-frame ones, with some missing. The sample records some 4,700 clones, 65% to 85% being singletons. Source material: ileal tissue. Every receptor here comes from an adult with Crohn's disease. CDR3s include the opening cysteine and the closing phenylalanine or tryptophan. Fields, in order: J gene, clone size, V gene, D gene, CDR3 DNA, CDR3 protein. The D gene is left open where the match is weak. The size entry is marked missing in some rows and otherwise reads once, few, many or a size class.

>TRBJ2-3|NA|TRBV5-6|TRBD2
TGTGCCAGCAGTCTGCCGACTAGCGGGAGGGCGGGGCAGTATTTT
CASSLPTSGRAGQYF
>TRBJ2-2|NA|TRBV10-3|NA
TGTGCCATCAGTGACACCGGGGAGCTGTTTTTT
CAISDTGELFF
>TRBJ2-2|NA|TRBV4-3|NA
TGCGCCAGCAGCCACAGGGAGGCCGGGGAGCTGTTTTTT
CASSHREAGELFF
>TRBJ1-6|NA|TRBV7-2|NA
TGTGCCAGCAGCCAGACATTTTACTCCTATAATTCACCCCTCCACTTT
CASSQTFYSYNSPLHF
>TRBJ1-1|NA|TRBV6-1|NA
TGTGCCAGCAGTGAATCCAGGGGGAACACTGAAGCTTTCTTT
CASSESRGNTEAFF
>TRBJ1-2|NA|TRBV20-1|NA
TGCAGTGCGGACTTGGGGTATGGCTACACCTTC
CSADLGYGYTF
>TRBJ2-7|NA|TRBV19|NA
TGTGCCAGTAGTAAGACAGGAACTTCCTACGAGCAGTACTTC
CASSKTGTSYEQYF
>TRBJ1-2|once|TRBV7-6|NA
TGTGCCAGCAGTCCAGAACGGGGGGCGGCGAAGGGCTACACCTTC
CASSPERGAAKGYTF
>TRBJ2-7|few|TRBV7-9|TRBD1
TGTGCCAGCAGCGCGCTCCGGGACAGGGATTACGAGCAGTACTTC
CASSALRDRDYEQYF
>TRBJ2-3|NA|TRBV27|NA
TGTGCCAGCAGACCCTCCACCCTTCTGGTGGATACGCAGTATTTT
CASRPSTLLVDTQYF
>TRBJ2-1|NA|TRBV7-9|TRBD1
TGTGCCAGCAGCCCGACAGGGGTCGATGAGCAGTTCTTC
CASSPTGVDEQFF
>TRBJ1-1|NA|TRBV27|NA
TGTGCCAGCAGTTTGGGGAGAAGCACTGAAGCTTTCTTT
CASSLGRSTEAFF
>TRBJ2-7|NA|TRBV5-1|NA
TGCGCCAGCAGCTGGGCCGGGACGGAGATGTACGAGCAGTACTTC
CASSWAGTEMYEQYF
>TRBJ1-1|NA|TRBV27|NA
TGTGCCAGCAGTTCCCTTGGGGTGAACACTGAAGCTTTCTTT
CASSSLGVNTEAFF
>TRBJ1-2|NA|TRBV19|TRBD1
TGTGCCAGTAGTCCTCCGGGACAGTTTACGGGTGGCTACACCTTC
CASSPPGQFTGGYTF
>TRBJ2-3|NA|TRBV5-1|NA
TGCGCCAGCCTATTGGAATCACCCACAGATACGCAGTATTTT
CASLLESPTDTQYF
>TRBJ2-3|NA|TRBV7-7|TRBD2
TGTGCCAGCAGCTTAGGGCTAGCGGGCCAGAGGGCAGATACGCAGTATTTT
CASSLGLAGQRADTQYF
>TRBJ2-7|NA|TRBV7-9|TRBD2
TGTGCCAGCAGCAAGAAAGCTATGGGACTAGCGGGAGCTTACGAGCAGTACTTC
CASSKKAMGLAGAYEQYF
>TRBJ1-1|NA|TRBV28|NA
TGTGCCAGCAGCAAGGCAGGCTCGTCAGCTTTCTTT
CASSKAGSSAFF
>TRBJ2-3|NA|TRBV7-9|NA
TGTGCCAGCAGCCGCGCGGGGTACACAGATACGCAGTATTTT
CASSRAGYTDTQYF
>TRBJ1-1|NA|TRBV27|NA
TGTGCCAGCAGTTTAAAGAGGGGGGTAAACACTGAAGCTTTCTTT
CASSLKRGVNTEAFF
>TRBJ1-1|NA|TRBV30|TRBD1
TGTGCCTGGAGCCGGGACAGGGTGAACACTGAAGCTTTCTTT
CAWSRDRVNTEAFF
>TRBJ2-3|NA|TRBV28|TRBD2
TGTGCCAGCAGCGAGAGCGGGAGGGCCGGAGATACGCAGTATTTT
CASSESGRAGDTQYF
>TRBJ2-7|NA|TRBV29-1|TRBD2
TGCAGCGTTGAGGGGACTAGCGGTATCCACTCCTACGAGCAGTACTTC
CSVEGTSGIHSYEQYF
>TRBJ1-5|once|TRBV28|NA
TGTGCCAGCCAGGACCTCAATCAGCCCCAGCATTTT
CASQDLNQPQHF
>TRBJ2-7|NA|TRBV11-1|NA
TGTGCCAGCAGCCAACTGGGGGATCGCGGCGAGCAGTACTTC
CASSQLGDRGEQYF
>TRBJ2-3|NA|TRBV11-2|NA
TGTGCCAGCAGCTTAGTCGGCGGGGCTAGCACAGATACGCAGTATTTT
CASSLVGGASTDTQYF
>TRBJ1-6|NA|TRBV4-2|NA
TGTGCCAGCAGCCAAGATTTTAGTAATTCACCCCTCCACTTT
CASSQDFSNSPLHF
>TRBJ1-2|NA|TRBV28|NA
TGTGCCACCAATGGGGGCCACGTCTATGGCTACACCTTC
CATNGGHVYGYTF
>TRBJ2-1|few|TRBV6-4|NA
TGTGCCAGCAGTCCCTCCGGTGTTAATGAGCAGTTCTTC
CASSPSGVNEQFF
>TRBJ2-5|NA|TRBV28|NA
TGTGCCAGCAGTTCACAGGGGGGGGAGACCCAGTACTTC
CASSSQGGETQYF
>TRBJ2-4|NA|TRBV29-1|TRBD1
TGCAGCGTTGAAGATCGACAGGGGGTGACCAAAAACATTCAGTACTTC
CSVEDRQGVTKNIQYF
>TRBJ2-1|NA|TRBV29-1|NA
TGCAGCACCAACCGGGCTGGCGACCCCTACAATGAGCAGTTCTTC
CSTNRAGDPYNEQFF
>TRBJ2-7|NA|TRBV9|NA
TGTGCCAGCAGCCCGGGGACAAGGAGGGAGCAGTACTTC
CASSPGTRREQYF
>TRBJ2-1|NA|TRBV11-2|TRBD2
TGTGCCAGCGCCAGCGGGAGGAGTGAGCAGTTCTTC
CASASGRSEQFF
>TRBJ2-1|NA|TRBV27|NA
TGTGCCAGCAGTCTTTCCTACAATGAGCAGTTCTTC
CASSLSYNEQFF
>TRBJ1-5|NA|TRBV9|TRBD1
TGTGCCAGCAGCAGAGGGACAGGGGGCCCCAATCAGCCCCAGCATTTT
CASSRGTGGPNQPQHF
>TRBJ2-1|NA|TRBV5-4|NA
TGTGCCAGCAGCCGCGAAGGGTCCCAGTTCTTC
CASSREGSQFF
>TRBJ2-3|NA|TRBV29-1|NA
TGCAGCGTTGAAGCGGACAGCACAGATACGCAGTATTTT
CSVEADSTDTQYF
>TRBJ2-7|NA|TRBV5-8|TRBD1
TGTGCCAGCAGCTCGAGGCGACAGGGGATCTACGAGCAGTACTTC
CASSSRRQGIYEQYF
>TRBJ2-2|once|TRBV7-9|NA
TGTGCCAGCAGATCTGGACAAGACTGGTCCGGGGAGCTGTTTTTT
CASRSGQDWSGELFF
>TRBJ2-5|NA|TRBV7-3|NA
TGTGCCAGCAGCTTAGCGGGACAAAAAGAGACCCAGTACTTC
CASSLAGQKETQYF
>TRBJ1-1|once|TRBV5-6|TRBD1
TGTGCCAGCAGCTTACAGGGGAGCACTGAAGCTTTCTTT
CASSLQGSTEAFF
>TRBJ2-3|few|TRBV7-2|TRBD2
TGTGCCAGCAGCGAACGACTAGCGGGATGGGGAACAGATACGCAGTATTTT
CASSERLAGWGTDTQYF
>TRBJ2-3|NA|TRBV11-3|TRBD2
TGTGCCAGCAGCTTTAGCGGGATTGTAGATACGCAGTATTTT
CASSFSGIVDTQYF